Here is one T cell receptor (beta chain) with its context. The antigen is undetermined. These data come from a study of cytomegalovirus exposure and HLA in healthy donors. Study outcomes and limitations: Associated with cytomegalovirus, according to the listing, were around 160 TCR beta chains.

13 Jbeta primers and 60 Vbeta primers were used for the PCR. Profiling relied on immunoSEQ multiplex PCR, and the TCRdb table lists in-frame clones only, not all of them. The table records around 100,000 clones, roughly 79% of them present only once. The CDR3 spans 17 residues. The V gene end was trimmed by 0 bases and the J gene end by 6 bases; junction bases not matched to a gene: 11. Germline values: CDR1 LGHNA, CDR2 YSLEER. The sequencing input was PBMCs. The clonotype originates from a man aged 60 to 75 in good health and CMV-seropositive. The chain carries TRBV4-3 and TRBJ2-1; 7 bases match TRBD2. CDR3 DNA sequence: TGCGCCAGCAGCCAAGATATGGTGGCAGGGAGGGGCAATGAGCAGTTCTTC. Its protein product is CASSQDMVAGRGNEQFF.